Presented here are 27 T cell receptor beta chains from one specimen sequenced in a study of T cell responses to AZD1222 COVID-19 vaccine. Profiling relied on immunoSEQ multiplex PCR, and the TCRdb table lists in-frame clones only, not all of them. The sample consists of about 120,000 clones, 90% of them appearing once. The sequencing used peripheral blood, collected 28 days after the second dose of the MenACWY control vaccine. The receptors originated from an adult who received the MenACWY meningococcal vaccine as a control.

The V and J genes are TRBV6-5 and TRBJ1-2; 9 bases fit TRBD1. The CDR3 runs to 15 residues. Germline CDR1 reads MNHEY; CDR2 reads SVGAGI. Trimming at V came to 5 bases and at J to 4 bases, leaving 8 bases not matched to a gene. The CDR3 loop is CASSTDRGVGYGYTF. In DNA form, the CDR3 reads TGTGCCAGCAGTACGGACAGGGGTGTCGGCTATGGCTACACCTTC.

There are a few counts of this clone. The gene calls are TRBV6-2 or TRBV6-3 and TRBJ1-1, with a weak D call TRBD1 (6 bases). Trimming stripped 6 bases from V and 0 bases from J, with 8 bases between. The CDR3 has 13 residues. Germline assignment: CDR1 MNHEY and CDR2 SVGEGT. The chain's CDR3 is CASSRGLNTEAFF. The CDR3 region has the DNA TGTGCCAGCAGCAGGGGTCTGAACACTGAAGCTTTCTTT.

The V gene is TRBV12-3 or TRBV12-4, the J gene TRBJ2-5, with D uncertain. The CDR3 sequence is 13 residues long. V shed 5 bases and J shed 5 bases, with 12 bases lying between them. CDR3 amino acids: CASSRVKGETQYF. The CDR3, as DNA: TGTGCCAGCAGTCGAGTTAAAGGGGAGACCCAGTACTTC.

The chain links TRBV7-7 to TRBJ2-5; possibly TRBD1 for D (6 bases). The V gene's germline CDR1 is SSHAT and CDR2 FNYEAQ (reference sequence). CDR3 length equals 14 residues. Trimming left V 5 bases short and J 5 bases short, with 15 bases between. CDR3 sequence: CASSPTTGSETQYF. The CDR3 DNA follows: TGTGCCAGCAGCCCGACAACAGGGTCCGAGACCCAGTACTTC.

V is TRBV5-5 and J is TRBJ1-2; D possibly corresponds to TRBD1 (5 bases). The CDR3 is 14 residues long. Germline lookup yields CDR1 SGHKS and CDR2 YYEKEE (reference sequence). Trimming took off 1 base at V and 7 bases at J, with 14 bases between the two ends. In DNA form, the CDR3 reads TGTGCCAGCAGCTTGACGTGGACATCGGGTGGCTACACCTTC. Protein product: CASSLTWTSGGYTF.

CDR3 region: CASTDGRRSPLHF. The CDR3 DNA follows: TGTGCCAGTACTGACGGGCGGCGTTCACCCCTCCACTTT. The rearrangement joins TRBV19 to TRBJ1-6; the D is unclear. This CDR3 contains 13 residues. The V and J ends lost 7 bases and 9 bases respectively, with 13 bases between them. CDR1 LNHDA and CDR2 SQIVND come from the germline V gene (reference sequence).

CDR3 residues: CAISDQGKETQYF. CDR3 sequence (DNA): TGTGCCATCAGTGATCAGGGGAAGGAGACCCAGTACTTC. The J gene is TRBJ2-5, the V gene TRBV10-3; perhaps TRBD1 as D (6 bases). Germline lookup yields CDR1 ENHRY and CDR2 SYGVKD. There are 13 residues in the CDR3. V lost 3 bases and J 5 bases, leaving 10 bases between the germline ends.

The sample holds a few counts of this clone. The J gene is TRBJ1-1, the V gene TRBV4-1; no clear D. V gave up 1 base and J gave up 7 bases, with 13 bases separating them. The germline gives CDR1 MGHRA, CDR2 YSYEKL. The CDR3 runs 14 residues. The CDR3: CASSQGPSLGEAFF. In DNA form, the CDR3 reads TGCGCCAGCAGCCAAGGCCCATCACTCGGTGAAGCTTTCTTT.

In DNA, the CDR3 is TGTGCCAGCAGAGGTAGCGGGAGCTACAATGAGCAGTTCTTC. It yields the protein CASRGSGSYNEQFF. This rearrangement joins TRBV6-5 to TRBJ2-1, with 9 nucleotides matching TRBD2. This CDR3 contains 14 residues. J lost 3 bases, V lost 6 bases, and 3 bases had no gene match. CDR1 MNHEY and CDR2 SVGAGI come from the germline V gene.

This clone is a singleton in its sample. The genes are TRBV5-1 and TRBJ2-5; D may correspond to TRBD1 or TRBD2 (6 bases each). Trimming shortened V by 4 bases and J by 2 bases, and 21 bases separated the two germline ends. CDR3 length: 17 residues. Germline V gene lookup returns CDR1 SGHRS and CDR2 YFSETQ. The CDR3 coding sequence is TGCGCCAGCAGCGCCGGTGGGGTCGGGGGCGTACAAGAGACCCAGTACTTC. It yields the protein CASSAGGVGGVQETQYF.

The V gene is TRBV28, the J gene TRBJ2-3, with D unresolved. Germline V CDR1 and CDR2: MDHEN, SYDVKM. The CDR3 loop spans 15 amino acids. V was trimmed by 1 base and J by 6 bases, leaving 14 bases between them. This chain's CDR3 is CASSLSVVKADTQYF. CDR3 sequence (DNA): TGTGCCAGCAGTTTATCCGTGGTGAAGGCGGATACGCAGTATTTT. Looking up the rest from reference TRBV28 and TRBJ2-3 gives the full variable domain: DVKVTQSSRYLVKRTGEKVFLECVQDMDHENMFWYRQDPGLGLRLIYFSYDVKMKEKGDIPEGYSVSREKKERFSLILESASTNQTSMYLCASSLSVVKADTQYFGPGTRLTVL.

The rearrangement links TRBV2 to TRBJ1-4; D uncertain. The germline gives CDR1 SNHLY, CDR2 FYNNEI. Trimming shortened V by 4 bases and J by 12 bases, and 12 bases separated the two germline ends. This CDR3 contains 12 residues. The CDR3 is CASSGEGAELFF. DNA of the CDR3: TGTGCCAGCAGTGGGGAGGGCGCGGAACTGTTTTTT.

V and J are TRBV18 and TRBJ2-7; a possible D gene is TRBD1 (6 bases). The length of the CDR3 is 13 residues. The V and J ends lost 3 bases and 5 bases respectively, with 11 bases between them. Germline lookup yields CDR1 KGHSH and CDR2 LQKENI. CDR3 DNA: TGTGCCAGCTCACCCTCTTACAGGGACGAGCAGTACGTC. Its translation: CASSPSYRDEQYV.

The chain employs TRBV11-3 and TRBJ2-7; 7 nucleotides line up with TRBD1. V lost 1 base and J lost 0; bases outside the gene matches: 3. The length of the CDR3 is 15 residues. CDR1 SGHNT and CDR2 YENEEA come from the germline V gene. The CDR3: CASSLGRDSSYEQYF. As DNA, the CDR3 is TGTGCCAGCAGCTTAGGCCGGGACAGCTCCTACGAGCAGTACTTC.

The rearrangement links TRBV5-6 to TRBJ1-1; 9 nucleotides match TRBD1. The CDR3 covers 12 residues. With 6 bases clipped from V and 8 bases from J, the junction kept 5 bases outside the gene matches. Germline V gives CDR1 SGHDT, CDR2 YYEEEE. The CDR3 reads CASNDRGGEAFF. CDR3 coding DNA: TGTGCCAGCAACGACAGGGGGGGAGAAGCTTTCTTT.

The chain combines TRBV18 with TRBJ2-4; no reliable D call. The CDR3 totals 14 residues. Per germline, CDR1 KGHSH and CDR2 LQKENI. Trimming left V 2 bases short and J 1 base short, with 6 bases between. As DNA, the CDR3 is TGTGCCAGCTCACCATTCGGGGCCAAAAACATTCAGTACTTC. Protein: CASSPFGAKNIQYF. Variable domain in full (rest from reference TRBV18 and TRBJ2-4): NAGVMQNPRHLVRRRGQEARLRCSPMKGHSHVYWYRQLPEEGLKFMVYLQKENIIDESGMPKERFSAEFPKEGPSILRIQQVVRGDSAAYFCASSPFGAKNIQYFGAGTRLSVL.

This clone was picked up a small number of times. The chain uses TRBV5-5 and TRBJ2-7, with D possibly called TRBD1 or TRBD2 (5 bases each). The CDR3 contains 16 residues. V was pared by 2 bases and J by 5 bases, with 20 bases between. From germline, CDR1 is SGHKS and CDR2 YYEKEE (reference sequence). CDR3: CASSFDPGPLRHEQYV. CDR3 DNA sequence: TGTGCCAGCAGCTTTGATCCGGGACCCCTGCGGCACGAGCAGTACGTC.

The rearrangement uses TRBV5-4 and TRBJ2-1; 10 nucleotides match TRBD2. Germline trimming cut 0 bases from V and 6 bases from J; bases unmatched to any gene: 6. The germline V gene has CDR1 SGHNT and CDR2 YYREEE (reference sequence). This CDR3 spans 16 amino acids. This CDR3 is CASSLALAGGGNEQFF. CDR3 nucleotides: TGTGCCAGCAGCTTGGCCTTAGCGGGAGGCGGCAATGAGCAGTTCTTC.

CDR3 sequence: CASSQDSQVGGRTYNEQFF. The DNA of the CDR3 is TGTGCCAGCAGCCAAGATAGTCAGGTGGGCGGGAGGACCTACAATGAGCAGTTCTTC. The chain couples TRBV4-2 to TRBJ2-1, with 8 positions matching TRBD2. V was clipped by 0 bases and J by 2 bases; unmatched bases: 12. CDR1 and CDR2 from the germline V gene are LGHNA and YNFKEQ. The CDR3 contains 19 residues.

The rearrangement uses TRBV2 and TRBJ2-5; 7 bases line up with TRBD1. This CDR3 is 13 amino acids long. Losses at the gene ends were 6 bases for V and 4 bases for J; bases not matched to a gene: 5. Germline CDR1 and CDR2: SNHLY and FYNNEI. The DNA of the CDR3 is TGTGCCAGCAGCGCTACAGGGGTAGAGACCCAGTACTTC. Translation gives CASSATGVETQYF.

The chain couples TRBV19 to TRBJ2-3; TRBD2 agrees at 8 bases. Germline CDR1 LNHDA, CDR2 SQIVND (reference sequence). The V segment lost 4 bases and the J segment 3 bases; nucleotides outside the gene matches: 9. The CDR3 has 16 amino acids. This CDR3 reads CASSTLSGGLTDTQYF. Written as DNA, the CDR3 is TGTGCCAGTAGTACCCTGAGCGGGGGCTTGACAGATACGCAGTATTTT. Filled out from reference TRBV19 and TRBJ2-3, the complete variable domain reads DGGITQSPKYLFRKEGQNVTLSCEQNLNHDAMYWYRQDPGQGLRLIYYSQIVNDFQKGDIAEGYSVSREKKESFPLTVTSAQKNPTAFYLCASSTLSGGLTDTQYFGPGTRLTVL.

This clone was recorded only once. This sequence joins TRBV5-1 and TRBJ2-7, with D hard to call. The CDR3 loop spans 16 amino acids. Trimming left V 0 bases short and J 0 bases short, with 13 bases between. Germline V CDR1 and CDR2: SGHRS, YFSETQ. Written as DNA, the CDR3 is TGCGCCAGCAGCTTGGGGCTGAGCGAATTCTCCTACGAGCAGTACTTC. Residues: CASSLGLSEFSYEQYF.

The gene calls are TRBV11-1 and TRBJ2-4; no clear D. Germline V gene data show CDR1 as SGHAT and CDR2 as FQDESV (reference sequence). CDR3 length equals 12 residues. Trimming shortened V by 3 bases and J by 4 bases, and 4 bases separated the two germline ends. In nucleotides, the CDR3 is TGTGCCAGCAGCTTGCTTAAAAACATTCAGTACTTC. Its protein is CASSLLKNIQYF.

V gene TRBV6-5 combines with J gene TRBJ1-5; 8 bases map to TRBD1. CDR3 size: 14 residues. Germline V gene sequence: CDR1 MNHEY, CDR2 SVGAGI. Trimming cost V 6 bases and J 1 base; bases outside gene matches: 2. The CDR3 reads CASSRDRSNQPQHF. The DNA of the CDR3 is TGTGCCAGCAGCCGGGACAGGAGCAATCAGCCCCAGCATTTT.

The V and J genes are TRBV20-1 and TRBJ2-2; D is undetermined. CDR1 DFQATT and CDR2 SNEGSKA come from the germline V gene (reference sequence). Trimming left V 3 bases short and J 7 bases short, with 12 bases between. There are 13 residues in the CDR3. In DNA, the CDR3 is TGCAGTGCTAGTCGGTGGACGGGCGGGGAGCTGTTTTTT. Its protein product is CSASRWTGGELFF.

A note on this clone: Its ends do not fully match the called genes, so a read error is possible. The CDR3 loop is CASSLRDRDTEAFF. The CDR3 DNA sequence: TGTGCCAGCAGCCTCCGGGACAGGGACACCGAAGCTTTCTTT. The rearrangement uses TRBV7-8 and TRBJ1-1, with TRBD1 identical over 9 bases. Germline CDR1 SGHVS, CDR2 FQNEAQ. The CDR3 sequence is 14 residues long.

The CDR3 sequence is CASQGARTEAFF. In DNA, the CDR3 is TGTGCCAGCCAGGGGGCGAGAACTGAAGCTTTCTTT. The rearrangement uses TRBV28 and TRBJ1-1; 8 bases are a match to TRBD1. The CDR3 is 12 amino acids. Germline CDR1 MDHEN, CDR2 SYDVKM. The ends lost 8 bases at V and 5 bases at J; junction bases unmatched: 4.